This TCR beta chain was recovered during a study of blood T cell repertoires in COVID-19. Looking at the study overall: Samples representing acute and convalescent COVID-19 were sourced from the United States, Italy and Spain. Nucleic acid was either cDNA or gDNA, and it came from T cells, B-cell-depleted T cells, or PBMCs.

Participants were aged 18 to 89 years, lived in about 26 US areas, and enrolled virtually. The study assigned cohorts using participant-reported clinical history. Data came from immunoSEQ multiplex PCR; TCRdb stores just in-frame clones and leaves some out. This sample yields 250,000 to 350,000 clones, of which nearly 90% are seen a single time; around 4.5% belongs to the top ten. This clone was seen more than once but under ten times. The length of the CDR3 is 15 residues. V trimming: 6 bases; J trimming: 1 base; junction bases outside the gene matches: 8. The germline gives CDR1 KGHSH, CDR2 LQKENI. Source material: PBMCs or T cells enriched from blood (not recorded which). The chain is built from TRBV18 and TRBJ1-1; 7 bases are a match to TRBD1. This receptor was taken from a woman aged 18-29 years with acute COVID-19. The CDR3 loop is CASSPGTAGNTEAFF. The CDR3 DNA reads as TGTGCCAGCTCCCCCGGGACAGCGGGGAACACTGAAGCTTTCTTT.